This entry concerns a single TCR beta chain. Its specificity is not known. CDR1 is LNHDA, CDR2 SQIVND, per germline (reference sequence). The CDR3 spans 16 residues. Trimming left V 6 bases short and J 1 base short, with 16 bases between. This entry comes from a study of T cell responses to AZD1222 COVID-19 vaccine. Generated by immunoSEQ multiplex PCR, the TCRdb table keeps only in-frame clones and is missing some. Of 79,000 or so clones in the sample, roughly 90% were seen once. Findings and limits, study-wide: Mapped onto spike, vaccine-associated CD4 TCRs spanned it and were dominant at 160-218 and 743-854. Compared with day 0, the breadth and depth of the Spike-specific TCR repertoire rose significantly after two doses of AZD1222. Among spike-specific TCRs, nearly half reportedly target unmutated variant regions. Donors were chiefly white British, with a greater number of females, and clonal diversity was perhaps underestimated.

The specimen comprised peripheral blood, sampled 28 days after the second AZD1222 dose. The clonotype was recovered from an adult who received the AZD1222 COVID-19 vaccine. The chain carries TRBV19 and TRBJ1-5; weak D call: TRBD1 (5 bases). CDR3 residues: CASRSQGEVSNQPQHF. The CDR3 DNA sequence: TGTGCCAGTAGGAGTCAGGGTGAAGTGAGCAATCAGCCCCAGCATTTT.